This is a list of T cell receptor beta chains from one sample in a study of T-cell memory formation after mild COVID-19. TCRdb passed the 5' RACE reads through MiXCR, listing each CDR3 protein once. The sample includes 450,000 or so distinct CDR3 sequences, 20% of them seen just once. The sequenced material came from PBMCs or a T cell subset sorted from them (not recorded which). The receptors stem from an adult woman who had mild COVID-19 (a few samples of this study predate the infection). Cell type and time point are not known. CDR3s include the opening cysteine and the closing phenylalanine or tryptophan. The D gene is left open where the match is weak. Only part of the rows carry a size: once, few, many, or a class if the clone is expanded.

J gene: TRBJ1-1; V gene: TRBV5-5; D gene: NA; clone size: once; CDR3 DNA: TGTGCCAGCAGCTGGCAAGGTGGAGCGAACACTGAAGCTTTCTTT; CDR3 protein: CASSWQGGANTEAFF
J gene: TRBJ1-1; V gene: TRBV29-1; D gene: TRBD1; clone size: NA; CDR3 DNA: TGCAGCGTTGGGACCCGGACAGGGAGACCTGAAGCTTTCTTT; CDR3 protein: CSVGTRTGRPEAFF
J gene: TRBJ2-3; V gene: TRBV5-1; D gene: TRBD2; clone size: NA; CDR3 DNA: TGCGCCAGCAGCTTGACCCGGGACTACCCTGGGGATACGCAGTATTTT; CDR3 protein: CASSLTRDYPGDTQYF
J gene: TRBJ2-3; V gene: TRBV19; D gene: NA; clone size: NA; CDR3 DNA: TGTGCCAGTAGTATCCCAGGGGTCAGCACAGATACGCAGTATTTT; CDR3 protein: CASSIPGVSTDTQYF
J gene: TRBJ2-1; V gene: TRBV4-3; D gene: NA; clone size: NA; CDR3 DNA: TGCGCCAGCAGCCAACATTCCCTAGCATCGATGGGGTACAATGAGCAGTTCTTC; CDR3 protein: CASSQHSLASMGYNEQFF
J gene: TRBJ2-1; V gene: TRBV12-3/TRBV12-4; D gene: NA; clone size: few; CDR3 DNA: TGTGCCAGCAGTTCATCGTCAAGGCAGTTCTTC; CDR3 protein: CASSSSSRQFF
J gene: TRBJ1-2; V gene: TRBV7-9; D gene: NA; clone size: NA; CDR3 DNA: TGTGCCAGCAGCTTAGCGCGGGCGCCTGGCTATGGCTACACCTTC; CDR3 protein: CASSLARAPGYGYTF
J gene: TRBJ2-1; V gene: TRBV7-2; D gene: NA; clone size: NA; CDR3 DNA: TGTGCCAGCAGCTTAGTTCTTCTCGCTAGGCCTTACAATGAGCAGTTCTTC; CDR3 protein: CASSLVLLARPYNEQFF
J gene: TRBJ2-1; V gene: TRBV10-3; D gene: NA; clone size: few; CDR3 DNA: TGTGCCATCAGTGAGGTTTCTGAGGCCTACAATGAGCAGTTCTTC; CDR3 protein: CAISEVSEAYNEQFF
J gene: TRBJ1-1; V gene: TRBV27; D gene: NA; clone size: many; CDR3 DNA: TGTGCCAGCAGTTTACTGGGGGCGGGCACTGAAGCTTTCTTT; CDR3 protein: CASSLLGAGTEAFF
J gene: TRBJ2-5; V gene: TRBV5-1; D gene: NA; clone size: NA; CDR3 DNA: TGCGCCAGCAGGTCAGGGGAAGAGACCCAGTACTTC; CDR3 protein: CASRSGEETQYF
J gene: TRBJ2-1; V gene: TRBV7-6; D gene: TRBD2; clone size: NA; CDR3 DNA: TGTGCCAGCGCCCACCCAAGCGGGATTGGCTACAATGAGCAGTTCTTC; CDR3 protein: CASAHPSGIGYNEQFF
J gene: TRBJ2-7; V gene: TRBV7-9; D gene: TRBD1; clone size: few; CDR3 DNA: TGTGCCAGCAGCCCCGGGACAGTGTGGTACGAGCAGTACTTC; CDR3 protein: CASSPGTVWYEQYF
J gene: TRBJ2-5; V gene: TRBV7-8; D gene: TRBD2; clone size: NA; CDR3 DNA: TGTGCCAGCAGCTCATACCCTAGCGGGGGGGTCCAAGAGACCCAGTACTTC; CDR3 protein: CASSSYPSGGVQETQYF
J gene: TRBJ2-7; V gene: TRBV3-1; D gene: TRBD2; clone size: NA; CDR3 DNA: TGTGCCAGCAGCCACAGCGGGGGGGCTTACGAGCAGTACTTC; CDR3 protein: CASSHSGGAYEQYF
J gene: TRBJ2-1; V gene: TRBV11-2; D gene: TRBD2; clone size: NA; CDR3 DNA: TGTGCCAGCAGCCCGGGACTAGCGGCTGTCAATGAGCAGTTCTTC; CDR3 protein: CASSPGLAAVNEQFF
J gene: TRBJ2-5; V gene: TRBV5-1; D gene: NA; clone size: few; CDR3 DNA: TGCGCCAGCAGACAGGGAATGAAAGAGACCCAGTACTTC; CDR3 protein: CASRQGMKETQYF
J gene: TRBJ1-4; V gene: TRBV5-1; D gene: NA; clone size: few; CDR3 DNA: TGCGCCAGCAGCCCAAGGAGACCCGGGACGTCTGGAGAAAAACTGTTTTTT; CDR3 protein: CASSPRRPGTSGEKLFF
J gene: TRBJ2-7; V gene: TRBV19; D gene: NA; clone size: once; CDR3 DNA: TGTGCCAGTAGTTCTCATTCCGGGTTGGAAAGGGGCTACTACGAGCAGTACTTC; CDR3 protein: CASSSHSGLERGYYEQYF
J gene: TRBJ2-1; V gene: TRBV20-1; D gene: TRBD1; clone size: NA; CDR3 DNA: TGCAGTGCTCCGACAGGGGGTAGGGATGAGCAGTTCTTC; CDR3 protein: CSAPTGGRDEQFF
J gene: TRBJ2-5; V gene: TRBV7-9; D gene: TRBD2; clone size: many; CDR3 DNA: TGTGCCAGCAGCCCAGGACGAAGGGAGGGAGAGACCCAGTACTTC; CDR3 protein: CASSPGRREGETQYF
J gene: TRBJ2-2; V gene: TRBV6-1; D gene: NA; clone size: NA; CDR3 DNA: TGTGCCAGCAGTGAAAGTTTGTTGGGGGCGAGCACCGGGGAGCTGTTTTTT; CDR3 protein: CASSESLLGASTGELFF
J gene: TRBJ2-2; V gene: TRBV30; D gene: NA; clone size: few; CDR3 DNA: TGTGCCTGGAAGGAGCCCACCGGGGAGCTGTTTTTT; CDR3 protein: CAWKEPTGELFF
J gene: TRBJ2-6; V gene: TRBV2; D gene: TRBD1; clone size: NA; CDR3 DNA: TGTGCCAGCAGTAGGGGGCCTGGGGCCAACGTCCTGACTTTC; CDR3 protein: CASSRGPGANVLTF
J gene: TRBJ1-1; V gene: TRBV27; D gene: NA; clone size: few; CDR3 DNA: TGTGCCAGCAGTACGACAGGCTTGAACACTGAAGCTTTCTTT; CDR3 protein: CASSTTGLNTEAFF
J gene: TRBJ2-7; V gene: TRBV6-5; D gene: TRBD1; clone size: many; CDR3 DNA: TGTGCCAGCAGCCAAGGGGGGACAGGTTCCTACGAGCAGTACTTC; CDR3 protein: CASSQGGTGSYEQYF
J gene: TRBJ1-3; V gene: TRBV4-2; D gene: NA; clone size: few; CDR3 DNA: TGTGCCAGCAGCCAAGATCGGGGCGCGGGGGGAAACACCATATATTTT; CDR3 protein: CASSQDRGAGGNTIYF
J gene: TRBJ2-1; V gene: TRBV5-4; D gene: NA; clone size: NA; CDR3 DNA: TGTGCCAGCAGCTTGAGCCAGGGGAGTAGGAATGAGCAGTTCTTC; CDR3 protein: CASSLSQGSRNEQFF
J gene: TRBJ2-1; V gene: TRBV2; D gene: NA; clone size: few; CDR3 DNA: TGTGCCAGCAGGAACGGTGGCTCCTACAATGAGCAGTTCTTC; CDR3 protein: CASRNGGSYNEQFF
J gene: TRBJ2-2; V gene: TRBV10-3; D gene: NA; clone size: NA; CDR3 DNA: TGTGCCACCCGGGGAGGCACCGGGGAGCTGTTTTTT; CDR3 protein: CATRGGTGELFF
J gene: TRBJ1-3; V gene: TRBV20-1; D gene: NA; clone size: few; CDR3 DNA: TGCAGTGCTCCCGACAGAGTCTCTGGAAACACCATATATTTT; CDR3 protein: CSAPDRVSGNTIYF
J gene: TRBJ2-7; V gene: TRBV12-3/TRBV12-4; D gene: NA; clone size: NA; CDR3 DNA: TGTGCCAGCAAAGGGACTTGGCCTAACTACGAGCAGTACTTC; CDR3 protein: CASKGTWPNYEQYF
J gene: TRBJ1-1; V gene: TRBV7-9; D gene: NA; clone size: few; CDR3 DNA: TGTGCCAGCAGCTTAGACTCACCCCTCGAGACTGAAGCTTTCTTT; CDR3 protein: CASSLDSPLETEAFF
J gene: TRBJ1-3; V gene: TRBV5-6; D gene: NA; clone size: few; CDR3 DNA: TGTGCCAGCAGCTTGGGGCTTCCTGGAAACACCATATATTTT; CDR3 protein: CASSLGLPGNTIYF
J gene: TRBJ1-1; V gene: TRBV29-1; D gene: NA; clone size: NA; CDR3 DNA: TGCAGCGCCGAATTGAACACTGAAGCTTTCTTT; CDR3 protein: CSAELNTEAFF
J gene: TRBJ1-1; V gene: TRBV20-1; D gene: TRBD1; clone size: few; CDR3 DNA: TGCAGTGCCTCTGAGTGGACAGGGGGGACTGAAGCTTTCTTT; CDR3 protein: CSASEWTGGTEAFF
J gene: TRBJ2-7; V gene: TRBV19; D gene: NA; clone size: NA; CDR3 DNA: TGTGCCAGTAGTTTTTCCCTTGAGGGAGTGAACTACGAGCAGTACTTC; CDR3 protein: CASSFSLEGVNYEQYF